These T cell receptor beta chains were read from a single sample in a study of blood T cell repertoires in COVID-19. Profiled with immunoSEQ multiplex PCR; TCRdb holds only in-frame clones, not every one. The table records over 200,000 clones, about 90% of them present only once. The sequenced sample was peripheral blood. The source of these receptors is a woman aged 55-69 years with acute or convalescent COVID-19. Each CDR3 is given with its conserved first and last residue. The D gene is left open where the match is weak. Where a row states a size, it is once, few, many or the class of an expanded clone; other rows omit it.

j_call clone_size v_call d_call cdr3_nt cdr3_aa
TRBJ1-6 . TRBV30 . TGTGCCTGGAGTAGTAGCTCCTATAATTCACCCCTCCACTTT CAWSSSSYNSPLHF
TRBJ2-7 . TRBV3-1/TRBV3-2 TRBD2 TGTGCCAGCAGCCAAGATAGGAGCGGGAGGGCTCCGTACGAGCAGTACTTC CASSQDRSGRAPYEQYF
TRBJ2-7 . TRBV10-2 TRBD1 TGCGCCAGCAAGGCACAGGGGGTCAACGAGCAGTACTTC CASKAQGVNEQYF
TRBJ2-7 . TRBV11-3 TRBD1 TGTGCCAGCAGCGCGGGACAGGGCTACGAGCAGTACTTC CASSAGQGYEQYF
TRBJ1-5 . TRBV7-2 . TGTGCCAGCAGCTGGAGAAATCAGCCCCAGCATTTT CASSWRNQPQHF
TRBJ2-5 . TRBV4-2 . TGTGCCAGCAGCCAAGACAGGGGCTTGCAACCAGAGACCCAGTACTTC CASSQDRGLQPETQYF
TRBJ2-3 . TRBV3-1/TRBV3-2 . TGTGCCAGCAGCCAAAGGCGGGACGGCACAGATACGCAGTATTTT CASSQRRDGTDTQYF
TRBJ1-1 once TRBV4-2 . TGTGCCAGCAGCCCCTTTACGGTCGGAGAGGAAGCTTTCTTT CASSPFTVGEEAFF
TRBJ2-7 . TRBV6-5 . TGTGCCAGCAGTTCTAGGCTGTCTACGAGGCAGTACTTC CASSSRLSTRQYF
TRBJ2-1 . TRBV18 . TGTGCCAGCTCACTTCCGCTCAGGGCCAACAATGAGCAGTTCTTC CASSLPLRANNEQFF
TRBJ1-3 . TRBV7-9 . TGTGCCAGCAGCCCATTCATGGAGTCTGGAAACACCATATATTTT CASSPFMESGNTIYF
TRBJ2-3 . TRBV6-5 . TGTGCCAGCAGTTACTCCCTACAGTCAGATACGCAGTATTTT CASSYSLQSDTQYF
TRBJ1-2 . TRBV27 . TGTGCCAGCAGTGTAGGACTGACCTATGGCTACACCTTC CASSVGLTYGYTF
TRBJ2-2 once TRBV2 TRBD1 TGTGCCAGCAGTCCCCACAGGGGAACCGGGGAGCTGTTTTTT CASSPHRGTGELFF
TRBJ2-7 few TRBV27 TRBD2 TGTGCCAGCAGTCCTACGACTAGCGGGAAGGGGCAGTACTTC CASSPTTSGKGQYF
TRBJ2-7 . TRBV6-2/TRBV6-3 . TGTGCCAGCAGTCGATTACTGACAAAGCCTCTCGAGCAGTACTTC CASSRLLTKPLEQYF
TRBJ1-6 . TRBV28 . TGTGCCAGCAGTGCCGTGGGTGGGGCAACCTATAATTCACCCCTCCACTTT CASSAVGGATYNSPLHF
TRBJ1-4 . TRBV18 . TGTGCCAGCTCACCACCAACAGCCGCAACTAATGAAAAACTGTTTTTT CASSPPTAATNEKLFF
TRBJ1-2 once TRBV3-1/TRBV3-2 TRBD1 TGTGCCAGCAGCCTAACGGGGGACAGGGGGCCTACCGCCTACGGCTACACCTTC CASSLTGDRGPTAYGYTF
TRBJ2-2 . TRBV4-1 . TGCGCCAGCAGCCAAGATCCAGGGAACACCGGGGAGCTGTTTTTT CASSQDPGNTGELFF
TRBJ1-1 few TRBV18 . TGTGCCAGCTCACCGCAGGGGAACACTGAAGCTTTCTTT CASSPQGNTEAFF
TRBJ2-7 few TRBV2 TRBD2 TGTGCCAGCAGTGAACTTAGCGGGACCTCGGGCGAGCAGTACTTC CASSELSGTSGEQYF